These 26 T cell receptor beta chains came from one sample sequenced in a study of spatial heterogeneity in lung cancer. The time point: blood at routine non-recurrence follow-up after resection. Whole RNA came from tumor, nontumor lung or frozen PBMC and was sequenced without being sorted. TCRdb fed the 5' RACE reads into MiXCR, producing one record per CDR3 protein. The sample carries around 47,000 distinct CDR3 sequences, 7.4% recorded once. The source was PBMCs, collected at follow-up. The receptors were sampled from a female donor with early-stage non-small cell lung cancer.

The sample holds a few counts of this clonotype. The chain links TRBV20-1 to TRBJ2-7; D assignment may be TRBD1 or TRBD2 (5 bases each). This CDR3 has 13 residues. Germline CDR1 reads DFQATT; CDR2 reads SNEGSKA (reference sequence). V lost 5 bases to trimming and J lost 1 base, with 12 bases between them. The CDR3 sequence: CSASGTESYEQYF. Written as DNA, the CDR3 is TGCAGTGCTTCCGGGACGGAATCCTACGAGCAGTACTTC.

This clonotype was seen more than once but under ten times. The chain is built from TRBV20-1 and TRBJ2-3; tentative D call: TRBD2 (6 bases). Germline V gives CDR1 DFQATT, CDR2 SNEGSKA (reference sequence). V was shortened by 6 bases and J by 2 bases, with 15 bases between the two germline ends. This CDR3 has 14 amino acids. CDR3 DNA sequence: TGCAGTGCCCCGAAGCTAGCGCCCACAGATACGCAGTATTTT. Protein: CSAPKLAPTDTQYF.

This clonotype showed up many times. V usage is TRBV6-2 or TRBV6-3 and J usage is TRBJ1-5; possibly TRBD1 for D (5 bases). The germline CDR1 and CDR2 sequences are MNHEY and SVGEGT. The V end was cut by 2 bases, the J end by 8 bases, with 16 bases between. The CDR3 extends over 15 amino acids. This chain's CDR3 is CASSYGSQETKPQHF. The CDR3 DNA follows: TGTGCCAGCAGTTACGGGTCACAGGAGACGAAGCCCCAGCATTTT.

This clonotype turned up a few times. The J gene is TRBJ2-7, the V gene TRBV20-1; D assignment may be TRBD1 or TRBD2 (5 bases each). Germline CDR1 reads DFQATT; CDR2 reads SNEGSKA (reference sequence). V lost 3 bases to trimming and J lost 7 bases, with 13 bases between them. CDR3 length equals 12 residues. CDR3 loop: CSASPGQREQYF. The CDR3 DNA reads TGCAGTGCTAGCCCGGGGCAAAGGGAGCAGTACTTC.

At least ten counts were recorded for this clonotype. The rearrangement links TRBV7-9 to TRBJ1-3; D remains unclear. Trimming pared 2 bases from V and 0 bases from J, leaving 14 bases between. Looked up from germline, CDR1 is SEHNR and CDR2 is FQNEAQ (reference sequence). The CDR3 loop spans 17 amino acids. This CDR3 is CASSLSAFYGSGNTIYF. The CDR3 DNA reads as TGTGCCAGCAGCTTAAGTGCTTTCTACGGCTCTGGAAACACCATATATTTT.

This clonotype occurred many times. The genes are TRBV5-5 and TRBJ1-2, with 9 bases matching TRBD1. V was clipped by 5 bases and J by 8 bases; unmatched bases: 13. CDR1 and CDR2 from the germline V gene are SGHKS and YYEKEE (reference sequence). The CDR3 is made up of 15 amino acids. This chain's CDR3 is CASREAGTGSRGYTF. For the CDR3, the DNA is TGTGCCAGCAGAGAAGCCGGGACAGGGTCGAGGGGCTACACCTTC.

This clonotype came up a few times. This chain joins TRBV5-6 and TRBJ1-1; D is perhaps TRBD1 (6 bases). Germline V lookup: CDR1 SGHDT, CDR2 YYEEEE. The CDR3 is 14 residues long. V dropped 4 bases and J dropped 11 bases, with 21 bases sitting between them. The CDR3 sequence is CASSAYYRDSMAFF. The DNA of the CDR3 is TGTGCCAGCAGCGCGTACTACAGGGATTCGATGGCTTTCTTT.

This clonotype was seen ten or more times. The chain is built from TRBV11-2 and TRBJ2-1; 14 nucleotides agree with TRBD2. Trimming removed 5 bases from V and 12 bases from J; junction bases left unmatched: 9. CDR3 size: 15 residues. Germline CDR1 is SGHAT and CDR2 is FQNNGV. CDR3 nucleotide sequence: TGTGCCAGCAGCCGAGGGACTAGCGGGGGCCCGGGGCAGTTCTTC. This codes for CASSRGTSGGPGQFF.

The chain recombines TRBV20-1 with TRBJ1-1; 7 bases agree with TRBD1. Losses at the gene ends were 7 bases for V and 1 base for J; bases not matched to a gene: 3. Germline assignment: CDR1 DFQATT and CDR2 SNEGSKA (reference sequence). The CDR3 spans 12 residues. The CDR3 protein is CSGRGGNTEAFF. The CDR3 DNA reads as TGCAGTGGCAGGGGGGGGAACACTGAAGCTTTCTTT.

This clonotype was observed a few times. The genes are TRBV7-8 and TRBJ2-7, with D possibly being TRBD2 (6 bases). The CDR3 runs 15 residues. V dropped 5 bases and J dropped 1 base, with 15 bases sitting between them. Germline loops: CDR1 SGHVS, CDR2 FQNEAQ. The CDR3 coding sequence is TGTGCCAGCAGCCCTGTGGCGGGGCCATCCTACGAGCAGTACTTC. This codes for CASSPVAGPSYEQYF.

Written as DNA, the CDR3 is TGTGCCAACCAAGGTGGGGGGCCAGACAATGAGCAGTTCTTC. It is translated as CANQGGGPDNEQFF. The V gene is TRBV2, the J gene TRBJ2-1; either TRBD1 or TRBD2 may fit D (6 bases each). This CDR3 has 14 residues. Trimming cost V 10 bases and J 5 bases, with 18 bases left between them. Germline lookup yields CDR1 SNHLY and CDR2 FYNNEI.

The chain links TRBV28 to TRBJ1-1; D gene ambiguous. The V and J ends lost 6 bases and 6 bases respectively, with 8 bases between them. Germline values: CDR1 MDHEN, CDR2 SYDVKM. The CDR3 runs to 11 residues. The CDR3 loop is CASRLTSEAFF. For the CDR3, the DNA is TGTGCCAGCAGGCTGACTTCTGAAGCTTTCTTT.

This clonotype was observed a few times. The chain joins TRBV9 to TRBJ1-5; TRBD1 is a possible D gene (6 bases). The CDR3 is made up of 15 amino acids. Between the trimmed V and J ends, which lost 3 bases and 6 bases, there was a span of 16 bases. The V gene's germline CDR1 is SGDLS and CDR2 YYNGEE. The CDR3 DNA reads as TGTGCCAGCAGCGCAGCAGGGGAATGGGGTCAGCCCCAGCATTTT. This codes for CASSAAGEWGQPQHF.

This clonotype was recorded many times. The chain employs TRBV28 and TRBJ1-1, with D perhaps TRBD1 (6 bases). V was shortened by 2 bases and J by 1 base, with 17 bases between the two germline ends. Germline CDR1 and CDR2: MDHEN and SYDVKM. The CDR3 loop spans 17 amino acids. The CDR3 spells CASSLVAAGAWNTEAFF. Written as DNA, the CDR3 is TGTGCCAGCAGTTTAGTCGCGGCAGGGGCCTGGAACACTGAAGCTTTCTTT.

This clonotype was detected many times. CDR3 nucleotide sequence: TGCGCCAGCAGCTTATCCGCGGGGGGCGATACGCAGTATTTT. Amino acids: CASSLSAGGDTQYF. The rearrangement joins TRBV5-1 to TRBJ2-3; 8 nucleotides align to TRBD2. The germline CDR1 and CDR2 sequences are SGHRS and YFSETQ. The CDR3 runs to 14 residues. V trimming: 2 bases; J trimming: 6 bases; junction bases outside the gene matches: 5.

The chain couples TRBV29-1 to TRBJ2-2; D is uncertain. V was clipped by 1 base and J by 0 bases, with 9 bases between them. The CDR3 is made up of 15 amino acids. Germline CDR1 SQVTM, CDR2 ANQGSEA. The CDR3 loop reads CSVEGPLANTGELFF. CDR3 nucleotide sequence: TGCAGCGTTGAAGGTCCTCTCGCGAACACCGGGGAGCTGTTTTTT.

This clonotype was seen more than once but under ten times. V gene TRBV5-6 combines with J gene TRBJ1-5; TRBD1 matches 9 bases. In germline, CDR1 is SGHDT, CDR2 YYEEEE. The V and J ends lost 4 bases and 0 bases, in that order; junction bases with no gene match: 8. The CDR3 consists of 17 residues. The CDR3 here is CASSRWDRDSSNQPQHF. The CDR3 nucleotides are TGTGCCAGCAGCAGATGGGACAGGGATTCTAGCAATCAGCCCCAGCATTTT. The full variable domain, completed using reference TRBV5-6 and TRBJ1-5, is DAGVTQSPTHLIKTRGQQVTLRCSPKSGHDTVSWYQQALGQGPQFIFQYYEEEERQRGNFPDRFSGHQFPNYSSELNVNALLLGDSALYLCASSRWDRDSSNQPQHFGDGTRLSIL.

This clonotype showed up just a few times. V usage is TRBV6-1 and J usage is TRBJ2-1; D gene ambiguous. Trimming cost V 2 bases and J 0 bases, with 8 bases left between them. The CDR3 contains 15 residues. Germline CDR1 reads MNHNS; CDR2 reads SASEGT. The CDR3 sequence is CASSEHPSSYNEQFF. CDR3 in DNA: TGTGCCAGCAGTGAACACCCGAGCTCCTACAATGAGCAGTTCTTC.

This clonotype has a count of ten or more. The CDR3 sequence: CSAKNRWIDYEQYF. CDR3 sequence (DNA): TGCAGTGCTAAGAACAGGTGGATTGACTACGAGCAGTACTTC. The chain joins TRBV20-1 to TRBJ2-7; D is possibly TRBD1 (5 bases). Germline CDR1 reads DFQATT; CDR2 reads SNEGSKA (reference sequence). Trimming stripped 4 bases from V and 3 bases from J, with 16 bases between. CDR3 length equals 14 residues.

This clonotype was picked up a small number of times. The rearrangement links TRBV4-1 to TRBJ2-7, with a possible D match to TRBD2 (5 bases). The ends were cut back, 3 bases at V and 3 bases at J, with 27 bases in the middle. CDR1 and CDR2 (germline): MGHRA, YSYEKL. This CDR3 region has 19 residues. CDR3 protein: CASSHSLLRKAVGGYEQYF. The CDR3 DNA reads as TGCGCCAGCAGCCATTCCCTACTGAGGAAAGCGGTCGGAGGCTACGAGCAGTACTTC.

There are many counts of this clonotype. The V gene is TRBV6-2 or TRBV6-3, the J gene TRBJ1-5; D might be TRBD1 (6 bases). Trimming stripped 6 bases from V and 5 bases from J, with 17 bases between. Looked up from germline, CDR1 is MNHEY and CDR2 is SVGEGT. The CDR3 has 15 amino acids. The CDR3 coding sequence is TGTGCCAGCAGGCAAACCAGAGGGGGATATCAGCCCCAGCATTTT. This gives the protein CASRQTRGGYQPQHF.

This clonotype was counted ten times or more. The chain joins TRBV28 to TRBJ1-2, with TRBD1 matching over 7 bases. This CDR3 is 13 amino acids long. Germline CDR1 reads MDHEN; CDR2 reads SYDVKM. With V trimmed by 7 bases and J by 4 bases, 6 bases remained unmatched. Written as DNA, the CDR3 is TGTGCCAGCACGCGGACAGGAACCTATGGCTACACCTTC. It codes for CASTRTGTYGYTF.

This chain uses TRBV7-2 with TRBJ1-2, with 9 positions matching TRBD1. Germline V gives CDR1 SGHTA, CDR2 FQGNSA. Trimming took 4 bases from V and 6 from J; bases not matched to a gene: 3. This CDR3 has 13 amino acids. CDR3 amino acids: CASSSGQGNGYTF. The CDR3 nucleotides read TGTGCCAGCAGCTCGGGACAGGGTAATGGCTACACCTTC. Combining the CDR3 with reference TRBV7-2 and TRBJ1-2 gives the whole variable domain GAGVSQSPSNKVTEKGKDVELRCDPISGHTALYWYRQSLGQGLEFLIYFQGNSAPDKSGLPSDRFSAERTGGSVSTLTIQRTQQEDSAVYLCASSSGQGNGYTFGSGTRLTVV.

This clonotype occurred a few times. J is TRBJ2-1 and V is TRBV6-7, with 10 bases matching TRBD2. TRBV6-7 is an ORF; its function is uncertain. After removal of 6 bases from V and 8 bases from J, the junction contained 10 bases not matched to a gene. The CDR3 contains 15 residues. CDR3 protein: CASSPSGGYLDEQFF. CDR3 coding DNA: TGTGCCAGCAGCCCTAGCGGGGGTTACCTCGATGAGCAGTTCTTC.

This clonotype was recorded at least ten times. The gene calls are TRBV20-1 and TRBJ2-3; TRBD1 or TRBD2 may be the D gene (6 bases each). This CDR3 has 16 residues. V dropped 2 bases and J dropped 4 bases, with 19 bases sitting between them. Germline values: CDR1 DFQATT, CDR2 SNEGSKA (reference sequence). The CDR3 coding sequence is TGCAGTGCTAGAACGAAGGGGGTGGAGGGCGCAGATACGCAGTATTTT. This gives the protein CSARTKGVEGADTQYF.

This clonotype occurred many times. This chain uses TRBV5-1 with TRBJ1-1; possible D gene TRBD1, 5 bases. Between the trimmed V and J ends, which lost 0 bases and 2 bases, there was a span of 11 bases. CDR1 SGHRS and CDR2 YFSETQ come from the germline V gene. This CDR3 spans 15 amino acids. CDR3 sequence (DNA): TGCGCCAGCAGCTTGGGGGTGGGGCTCAACACTGAAGCTTTCTTT. Amino acid sequence: CASSLGVGLNTEAFF.